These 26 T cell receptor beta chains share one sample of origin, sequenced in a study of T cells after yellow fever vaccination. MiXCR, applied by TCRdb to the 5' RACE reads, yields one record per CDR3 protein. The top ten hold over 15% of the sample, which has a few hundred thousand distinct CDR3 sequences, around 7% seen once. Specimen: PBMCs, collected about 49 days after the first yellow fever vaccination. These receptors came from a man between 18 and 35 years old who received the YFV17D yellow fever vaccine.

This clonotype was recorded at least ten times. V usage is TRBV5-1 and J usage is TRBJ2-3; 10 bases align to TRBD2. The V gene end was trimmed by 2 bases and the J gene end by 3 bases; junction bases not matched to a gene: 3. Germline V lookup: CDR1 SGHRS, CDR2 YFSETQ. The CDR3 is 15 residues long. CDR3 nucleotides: TGCGCCAGCAGCTTAGGGACTAGCGCAACAGATACGCAGTATTTT. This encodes CASSLGTSATDTQYF. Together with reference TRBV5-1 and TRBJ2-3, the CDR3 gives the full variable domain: KAGVTQTPRYLIKTRGQQVTLSCSPISGHRSVSWYQQTPGQGLQFLFEYFSETQRNKGNFPGRFSGRQFSNSRSEMNVSTLELGDSALYLCASSLGTSATDTQYFGPGTRLTVL.

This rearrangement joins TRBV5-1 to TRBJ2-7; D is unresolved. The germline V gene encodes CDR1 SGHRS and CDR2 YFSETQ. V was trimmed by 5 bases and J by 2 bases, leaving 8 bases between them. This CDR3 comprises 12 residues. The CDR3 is CASRHSPYEQYF. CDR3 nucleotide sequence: TGCGCCAGCAGACACTCGCCCTACGAGCAGTACTTC.

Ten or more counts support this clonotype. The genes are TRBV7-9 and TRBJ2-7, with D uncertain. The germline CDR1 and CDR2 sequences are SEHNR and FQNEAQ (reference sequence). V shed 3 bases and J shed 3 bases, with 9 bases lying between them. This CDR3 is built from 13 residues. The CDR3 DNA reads TGTGCCAGCAGCTTTGGACGGAGCTACGAGCAGTACTTC. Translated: CASSFGRSYEQYF. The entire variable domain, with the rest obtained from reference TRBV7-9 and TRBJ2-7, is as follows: DTGVSQNPRHKITKRGQNVTFRCDPISEHNRLYWYRQTLGQGPEFLTYFQNEAQLEKSRLLSDRFSAERPKGSFSTLEIQRTEQGDSAMYLCASSFGRSYEQYFGPGTRLTVT.

This CDR3 reads CASSPIGGGNEQFF. DNA for the CDR3: TGTGCCAGCAGCCCTATCGGGGGGGGTAATGAGCAGTTCTTC. V gene TRBV7-9 combines with J gene TRBJ2-1, with 8 bases lining up with TRBD2. The CDR3 has 14 residues. Germline values: CDR1 SEHNR, CDR2 FQNEAQ (reference sequence). With V trimmed by 5 bases and J by 7 bases, 7 bases remained unmatched.

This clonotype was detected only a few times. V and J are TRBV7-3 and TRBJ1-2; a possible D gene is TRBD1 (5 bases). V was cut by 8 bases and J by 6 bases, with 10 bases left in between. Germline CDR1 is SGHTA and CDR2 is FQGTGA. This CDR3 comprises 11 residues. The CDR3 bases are TGTGCCAGCGAGGGGCCCAATGGCTACACCTTC. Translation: CASEGPNGYTF.

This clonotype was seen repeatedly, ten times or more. CDR3 nucleotides: TGTGCCAGCAGCTTTACAGGGGGAAACACCATATATTTT. Its protein product is CASSFTGGNTIYF. This chain uses TRBV7-3 with TRBJ1-3; possibly TRBD1 for D (6 bases). Germline CDR1 SGHTA, CDR2 FQGTGA. V lost 3 bases and J 4 bases, leaving 7 bases between the germline ends. This CDR3 is 13 amino acids long.

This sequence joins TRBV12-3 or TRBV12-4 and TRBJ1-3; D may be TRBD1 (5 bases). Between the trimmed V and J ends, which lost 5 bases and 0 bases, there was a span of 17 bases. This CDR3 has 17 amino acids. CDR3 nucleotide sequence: TGTGCCAGCAGTCCTACCCGGGGGGTGAGCTCTGGAAACACCATATATTTT. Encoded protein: CASSPTRGVSSGNTIYF.

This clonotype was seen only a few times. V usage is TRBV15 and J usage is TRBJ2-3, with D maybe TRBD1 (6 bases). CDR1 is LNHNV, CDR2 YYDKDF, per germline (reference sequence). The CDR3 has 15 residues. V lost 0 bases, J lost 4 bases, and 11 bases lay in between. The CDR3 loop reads CATSRDRGWADTQYF. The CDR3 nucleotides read TGTGCCACCAGCAGAGATAGGGGGTGGGCAGATACGCAGTATTTT.

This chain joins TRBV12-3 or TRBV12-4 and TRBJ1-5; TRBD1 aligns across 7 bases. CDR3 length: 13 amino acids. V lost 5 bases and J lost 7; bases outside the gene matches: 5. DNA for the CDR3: TGTGCCAGCAGTGCCGACAGGGTACAGCCCCAGCATTTT. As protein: CASSADRVQPQHF.

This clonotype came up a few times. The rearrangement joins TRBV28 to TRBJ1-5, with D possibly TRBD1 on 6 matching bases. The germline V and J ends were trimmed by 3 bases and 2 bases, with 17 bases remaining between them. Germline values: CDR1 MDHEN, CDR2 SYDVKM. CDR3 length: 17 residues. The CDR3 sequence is CASSFPAGASRNQPQHF. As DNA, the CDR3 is TGTGCCAGCAGTTTCCCTGCAGGGGCGAGTCGCAATCAGCCCCAGCATTTT.

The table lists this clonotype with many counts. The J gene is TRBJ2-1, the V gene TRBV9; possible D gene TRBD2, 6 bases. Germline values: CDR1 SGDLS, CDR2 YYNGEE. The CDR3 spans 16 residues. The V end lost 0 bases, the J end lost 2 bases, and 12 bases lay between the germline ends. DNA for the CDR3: TGTGCCAGCAGCGTAGAGGGACTCCAGGCCTACAATGAGCAGTTCTTC. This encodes CASSVEGLQAYNEQFF.

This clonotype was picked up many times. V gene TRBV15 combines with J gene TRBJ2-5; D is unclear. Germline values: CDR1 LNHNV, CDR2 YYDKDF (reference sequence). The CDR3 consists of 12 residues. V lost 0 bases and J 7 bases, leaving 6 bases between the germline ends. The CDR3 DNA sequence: TGTGCCACCAGCAGAGATAAGGGGACCCAGTACTTC. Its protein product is CATSRDKGTQYF. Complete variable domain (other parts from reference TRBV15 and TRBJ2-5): DAMVIQNPRYQVTQFGKPVTLSCSQTLNHNVMYWYQQKSSQAPKLLFHYYDKDFNNEADTPDNFQSRRPNTSFCFLDIRSPGLGDTAMYLCATSRDKGTQYFGPGTRLLVL.

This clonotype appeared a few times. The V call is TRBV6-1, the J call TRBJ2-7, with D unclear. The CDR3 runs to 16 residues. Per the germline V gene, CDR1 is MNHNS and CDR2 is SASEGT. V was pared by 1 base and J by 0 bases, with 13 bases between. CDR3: CASSEDWPGSSYEQYF. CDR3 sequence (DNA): TGTGCCAGCAGTGAAGATTGGCCAGGATCCTCCTACGAGCAGTACTTC.

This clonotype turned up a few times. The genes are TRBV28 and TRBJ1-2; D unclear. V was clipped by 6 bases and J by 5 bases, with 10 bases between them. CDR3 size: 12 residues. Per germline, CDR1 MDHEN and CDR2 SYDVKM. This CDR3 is CASRPDGYGYTF. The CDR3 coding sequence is TGTGCCAGCAGGCCTGACGGTTATGGCTACACCTTC.

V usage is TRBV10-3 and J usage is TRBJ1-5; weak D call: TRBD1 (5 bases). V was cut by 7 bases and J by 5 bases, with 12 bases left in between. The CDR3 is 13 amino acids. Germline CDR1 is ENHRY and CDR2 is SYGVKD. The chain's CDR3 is CAIMGGFDQPQHF. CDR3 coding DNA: TGTGCCATCATGGGGGGGTTCGATCAGCCCCAGCATTTT.

Here the CDR3 DNA reads TGCGCCAGCAGCGTCGCCCCAAGGGGTCGCCAAGAGACCCAGTACTTC. It is translated as CASSVAPRGRQETQYF. The chain is built from TRBV5-1 and TRBJ2-5, with D possibly matching TRBD1 (5 bases). Germline V gene data show CDR1 as SGHRS and CDR2 as YFSETQ. V shed 4 bases and J shed 1 base, with 17 bases lying between them. CDR3 size: 16 residues.

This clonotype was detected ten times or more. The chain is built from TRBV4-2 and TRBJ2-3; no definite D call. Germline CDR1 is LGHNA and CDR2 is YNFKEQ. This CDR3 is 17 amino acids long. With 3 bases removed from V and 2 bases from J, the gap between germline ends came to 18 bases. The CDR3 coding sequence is TGTGCCAGCAGCCAGATCCCCAGTAGTCCTTACACAGATACGCAGTATTTT. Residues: CASSQIPSSPYTDTQYF.

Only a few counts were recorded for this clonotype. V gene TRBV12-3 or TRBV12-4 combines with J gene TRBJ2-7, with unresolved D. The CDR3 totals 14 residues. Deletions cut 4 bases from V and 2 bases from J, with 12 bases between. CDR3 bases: TGTGCCAGCAGTTACTCGCGTTTGGCCTACGAGCAGTACTTC. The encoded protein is CASSYSRLAYEQYF.

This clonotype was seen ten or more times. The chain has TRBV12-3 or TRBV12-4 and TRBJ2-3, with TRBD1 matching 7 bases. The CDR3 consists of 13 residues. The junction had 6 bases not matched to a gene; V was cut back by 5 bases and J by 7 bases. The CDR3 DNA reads TGTGCCAGCAGTCTGACAGGGCTGAATACGCAGTATTTT. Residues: CASSLTGLNTQYF.

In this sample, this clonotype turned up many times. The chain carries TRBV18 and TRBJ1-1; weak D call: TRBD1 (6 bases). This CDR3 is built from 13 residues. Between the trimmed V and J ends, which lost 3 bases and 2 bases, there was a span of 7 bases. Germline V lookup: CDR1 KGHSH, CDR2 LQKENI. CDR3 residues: CASSPGHNTEAFF. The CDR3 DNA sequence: TGTGCCAGCTCACCGGGACACAACACTGAAGCTTTCTTT.

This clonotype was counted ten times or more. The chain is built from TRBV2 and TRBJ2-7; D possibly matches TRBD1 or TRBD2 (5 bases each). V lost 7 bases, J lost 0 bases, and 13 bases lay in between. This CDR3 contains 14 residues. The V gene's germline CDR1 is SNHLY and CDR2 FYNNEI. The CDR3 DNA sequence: TGTGCCAGCAAATCCGGGGCTAACTCCTACGAGCAGTACTTC. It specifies CASKSGANSYEQYF. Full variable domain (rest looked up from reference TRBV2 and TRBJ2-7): EPEVTQTPSHQVTQMGQEVILRCVPISNHLYFYWYRQILGQKVEFLVSFYNNEISEKSEIFDDQFSVERPDGSNFTLKIRSTKLEDSAMYFCASKSGANSYEQYFGPGTRLTVT.

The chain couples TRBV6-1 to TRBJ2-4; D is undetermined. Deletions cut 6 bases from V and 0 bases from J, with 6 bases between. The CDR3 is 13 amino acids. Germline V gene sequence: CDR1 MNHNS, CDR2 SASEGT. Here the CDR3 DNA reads TGTGCCAGCAGGACACTAGCCAAAAACATTCAGTACTTC. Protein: CASRTLAKNIQYF.

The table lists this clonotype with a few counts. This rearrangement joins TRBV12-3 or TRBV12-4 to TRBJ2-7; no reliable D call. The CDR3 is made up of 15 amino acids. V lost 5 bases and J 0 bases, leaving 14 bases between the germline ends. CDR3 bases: TGTGCCAGCAGTGATTATAGTCCCAGCTCCTACGAGCAGTACTTC. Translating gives CASSDYSPSSYEQYF.

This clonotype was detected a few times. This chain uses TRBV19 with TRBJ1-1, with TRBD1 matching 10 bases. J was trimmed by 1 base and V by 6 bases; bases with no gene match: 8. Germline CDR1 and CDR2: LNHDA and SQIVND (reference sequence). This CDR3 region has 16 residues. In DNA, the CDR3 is TGTGCCAGTAGACTTTGGGGACAGGGGTCGAACACTGAAGCTTTCTTT. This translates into CASRLWGQGSNTEAFF.

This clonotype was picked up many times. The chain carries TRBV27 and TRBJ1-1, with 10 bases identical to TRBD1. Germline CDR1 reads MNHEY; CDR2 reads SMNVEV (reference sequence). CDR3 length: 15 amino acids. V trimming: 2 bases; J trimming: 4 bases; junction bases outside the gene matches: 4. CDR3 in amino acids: CASSLTGQGSTEAFF. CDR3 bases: TGTGCCAGCAGTTTAACGGGACAGGGGAGCACTGAAGCTTTCTTT.

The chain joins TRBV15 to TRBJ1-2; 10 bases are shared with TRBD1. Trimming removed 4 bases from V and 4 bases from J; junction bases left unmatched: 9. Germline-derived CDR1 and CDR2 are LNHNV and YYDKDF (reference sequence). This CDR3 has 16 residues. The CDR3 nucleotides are TGTGCCACCAGCACAGACCCGGGACAGGGGAGCTATGGCTACACCTTC. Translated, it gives CATSTDPGQGSYGYTF. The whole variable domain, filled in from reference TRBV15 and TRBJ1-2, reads DAMVIQNPRYQVTQFGKPVTLSCSQTLNHNVMYWYQQKSSQAPKLLFHYYDKDFNNEADTPDNFQSRRPNTSFCFLDIRSPGLGDTAMYLCATSTDPGQGSYGYTFGSGTRLTVV.